This T cell receptor beta chain emerged from a study of T cell responses to AZD1222 COVID-19 vaccine. Study context: Doses given second, at about 4 or about 12 weeks, were pooled. Study outcomes and limitations: In all cases, repertoires were sampled only after the peak T cell response. Clonal diversity may have been underestimated, and the donors were mostly white British, with more females than males.

Germline V gene sequence: CDR1 LNHDA, CDR2 SQIVND (reference sequence). The V gene lost 2 bases and the J gene lost 4 bases, with 11 bases spanning the gap. The CDR3 covers 14 residues. Profiling relied on immunoSEQ multiplex PCR, and the TCRdb table lists in-frame clones only, not all of them. The sample consists of about 84,000 clones, 87% of them appearing once. Of note for this clone: What it recognizes is unknown.

Source: peripheral blood, taken on day 0 of AZD1222 vaccination. V and J are TRBV19 and TRBJ2-5; D perhaps matches TRBD1 (6 bases). The receptor was derived from an adult in good health. The CDR3 nucleotides read TGTGCCAGTAGTATACCTCGCAGGGGAGAGACCCAGTACTTC. Its translation is CASSIPRRGETQYF. Supplemented by reference TRBV19 and TRBJ2-5, the full variable domain reads DGGITQSPKYLFRKEGQNVTLSCEQNLNHDAMYWYRQDPGQGLRLIYYSQIVNDFQKGDIAEGYSVSREKKESFPLTVTSAQKNPTAFYLCASSIPRRGETQYFGPGTRLLVL.